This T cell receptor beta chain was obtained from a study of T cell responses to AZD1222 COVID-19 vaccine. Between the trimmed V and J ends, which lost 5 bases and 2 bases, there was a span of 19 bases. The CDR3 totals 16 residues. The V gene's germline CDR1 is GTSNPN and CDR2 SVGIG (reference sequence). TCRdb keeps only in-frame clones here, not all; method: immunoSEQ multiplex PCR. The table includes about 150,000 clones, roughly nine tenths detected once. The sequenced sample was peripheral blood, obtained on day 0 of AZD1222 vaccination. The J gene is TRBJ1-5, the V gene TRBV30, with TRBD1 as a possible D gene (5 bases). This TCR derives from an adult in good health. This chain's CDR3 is CAWAPGPRWGNQPQHF. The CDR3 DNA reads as TGTGCCTGGGCTCCGGGACCAAGATGGGGCAATCAGCCCCAGCATTTT.